One and the same sample provided the 9 T cell receptor beta chains below, sequenced in a study of T-cell reconstitution after alpha-beta-depleted transplantation in children. TCRbeta library construction was performed incorporating unique molecular identifiers. Using its own MiXCR run on the PCR reads, TCRdb lists one record per CDR3 protein. The sample lists 550,000 to 600,000 distinct CDR3 sequences, 20% to 25% occurring once. The sample consisted of PBMCs, mostly from graft donor cells, taken 360 days after TCRalphabeta/CD19-depleted stem cell transplant. These receptors all come from a boy younger than two who had a stem cell transplant for acute myeloid leukemia, so the T cells may come from the graft donor.

This clonotype has a count of ten or more. This chain connects TRBV20-1 to TRBJ2-4; 9 nucleotides match TRBD1. V lost 5 bases to trimming and J lost 3 bases; unmatched junction nucleotides: 8. There are 15 residues in the CDR3. The germline V gene has CDR1 DFQATT and CDR2 SNEGSKA (reference sequence). CDR3 residues: CSAPGTGIDKNIQYF. The CDR3 DNA is TGCAGTGCTCCCGGGACAGGGATTGACAAAAACATTCAGTACTTC.

This clonotype was counted only a few times. The CDR3 nucleotides are TGCGCCAGCAGCTCCGGGACAGGGACCATAGAGCAGTACTTC. Translated, it gives CASSSGTGTIEQYF. The chain is built from TRBV5-1 and TRBJ2-7; 9 bases are a match to TRBD1. Germline CDR1 reads SGHRS; CDR2 reads YFSETQ. CDR3 length: 14 amino acids. The V segment lost 3 bases and the J segment 7 bases; nucleotides outside the gene matches: 8.

This clonotype was picked up a small number of times. The V call is TRBV20-1, the J call TRBJ1-1; D possibly corresponds to TRBD1 (6 bases). The CDR3 totals 13 residues. Trimming took 0 bases from V and 2 from J, leaving 7 bases between them. CDR1 and CDR2 from the germline V gene are DFQATT and SNEGSKA (reference sequence). For the CDR3, the DNA is TGCAGTGCTAGAGAACAGGGTAACACTGAAGCTTTCTTT. Protein: CSAREQGNTEAFF.

This clonotype was counted many times. This chain links TRBV29-1 with TRBJ2-2; D assignment may be TRBD1 or TRBD2 (5 bases each). Germline-derived CDR1 and CDR2 are SQVTM and ANQGSEA. Trimming took 6 bases from V and 6 from J, leaving 20 bases between them. This CDR3 is 15 amino acids long. CDR3 bases: TGCAGCGTCGCTTGGGGACCGGCAGGGTCCGGGGAGCTGTTTTTT. It is translated as CSVAWGPAGSGELFF.

The genes are TRBV7-2 and TRBJ1-2; TRBD1 matches 10 bases. Trimming took 6 bases from V and 2 from J; bases not matched to a gene: 6. This CDR3 has 15 amino acids. Per the germline V gene, CDR1 is SGHTA and CDR2 is FQGNSA. The DNA of the CDR3 is TGTGCCAGCAGTAAGACAGGGGGCGCAAACTATGGCTACACCTTC. Translating gives CASSKTGGANYGYTF.

This clonotype showed up just a few times. This chain connects TRBV4-1 to TRBJ1-1; D may be TRBD1 (5 bases). The CDR3 is 18 amino acids. The ends were cut back, 0 bases at V and 4 bases at J, with 21 bases in the middle. Germline CDR1 is MGHRA and CDR2 is YSYEKL. The CDR3 coding sequence is TGCGCCAGCAGCCAAGATCGGGATTGGGGGGTGGGGGGCACTGAAGCTTTCTTT. It is translated as CASSQDRDWGVGGTEAFF.

This clonotype occurred many times. This chain links TRBV5-6 with TRBJ2-7; the D call may be TRBD1 or TRBD2 (6 bases each). V was clipped by 0 bases and J by 2 bases, with 12 bases between them. The CDR3 is made up of 15 amino acids. Germline CDR1 SGHDT, CDR2 YYEEEE. The CDR3, as DNA: TGTGCCAGCAGCTTGGGGGGGGCCGGCCCCTACGAGCAGTACGTC. It translates to CASSLGGAGPYEQYV.

This clonotype has more than one count but fewer than ten. This chain joins TRBV20-1 and TRBJ1-6; no definite D call. This CDR3 is built from 12 residues. V lost 1 base and J 13 bases, leaving 11 bases between the germline ends. Germline CDR1 is DFQATT and CDR2 is SNEGSKA (reference sequence). The CDR3 protein is CSARVISWPLHF. The CDR3 nucleotides are TGCAGTGCTAGAGTTATTTCCTGGCCCCTCCACTTT.

This clonotype was found many times. V is TRBV12-3 or TRBV12-4 and J is TRBJ1-2; D uncertain. This CDR3 contains 13 residues. V shed 5 bases and J shed 4 bases, with 11 bases lying between them. Here the CDR3 DNA reads TGTGCCAGCAGTGCCCCGCCCCCCTATGGCTACACCTTC. It is translated as CASSAPPPYGYTF.